This T cell receptor beta chain was captured in a study of blood T cells in healthy people across ages. The CDR3 covers 15 residues. Per germline, CDR1 LGHNA and CDR2 YSLEER. This clonotype was counted only a few times. PCR was performed a second time for roughly 6 to 12 cycles using a sample-barcoded 5' primer and a J-beta primer mix. TCRdb reprocessed the 5' RACE reads via MiXCR and lists one record per CDR3 protein. The table has over 1,500,000 distinct CDR3 sequences, around 42% seen once. Sequencing used blood. This sequence originates from a human donor in good health. J is TRBJ2-5 and V is TRBV4-3, with 12 nucleotides matching TRBD1. The J call may be in error: the DNA end matches TRBJ2-7 better. This CDR3 reads CASSQMTGQGAEQYF. In DNA, the CDR3 is TGCGCCAGCAGCCAAATGACGGGACAGGGGGCCGAGCAGTACTTC.